Listed here are 2 T cell receptor beta chains from one sample, sequenced in a study of graft-versus-host responses after intestinal transplantation. Only in-frame clones appear in the TCRdb table, and some are missing; sequencing was by immunoSEQ multiplex PCR. The sample carries approximately 54,000 clones, about 89% recorded once. The specimen was PBMCs, collected nearly 670 days after intestinal transplant. These receptors were taken from a human patient who received an intestinal transplant, so some T cells may come from the graft donor.

The chain carries TRBV6-5 and TRBJ1-2, with D unclear. This CDR3 is built from 12 residues. V was trimmed by 6 bases and J by 5 bases, leaving 10 bases between them. CDR1 is MNHEY, CDR2 SVGAGI, per germline. The CDR3 region is CASSPLTYGYTF. CDR3 sequence (DNA): TGTGCCAGCAGCCCACTTACATATGGCTACACCTTC.

CDR3 sequence (DNA): TGTGCCAGCAGCTTTGAAGGTCCCGGGACAGGGGATGCTAATGAAAAACTGTTTTTT. It encodes CASSFEGPGTGDANEKLFF. The chain is built from TRBV12-1 and TRBJ1-4; the table names TRBD1, a call not compared with the DNA. TRBV12-1 is a known pseudogene. The CDR3 spans 19 residues.